A selection of T cell receptor beta chains follows, all from one sample in a study of shared clonotypes between healthy human individuals. This table comes from immunoSEQ multiplex PCR, and its TCRdb copy is limited to in-frame clones, with some not included. The repertoire includes under 2,500,000 clones, roughly 95% of them detected once, and 0.1% to 0.15% sits in the top ten. The sequenced sample consisted of naive CD4+ T cells sorted from blood. The source is a young man in good health. CDR3s include the opening cysteine and the closing phenylalanine or tryptophan. The D gene is left open where the match is weak. Some rows have no size entry. The others give once, few or many, or a class for an expanded clone.

13	TRBJ2-5	TRBV5-4	NA	NA	TGTGCCAGCAGCACCCAGGGTACTGAGACCCAGTACTTC	CASSTQGTETQYF
14	TRBJ2-3	TRBV7-3	NA	NA	TGTGCCAGCAGCTTAGGACGGGGAACAGATACGCAGTATTTT	CASSLGRGTDTQYF
14	TRBJ2-2	TRBV28	NA	NA	TGTGCCAGCAGCCTCCTAAGGGGATCCGGGGAGCTGTTTTTT	CASSLLRGSGELFF
16	TRBJ2-1	TRBV30	NA	once	TGTGCCTGGAGGGGGGAAGGGTTGCTCTCCTACAATGAGCAGTTCTTC	CAWRGEGLLSYNEQFF
17	TRBJ2-2	TRBV18	TRBD1	NA	TGTGCCAGCTCACCACCCCTCGTGGGCAGGGGGACCGGGGAGCTGTTTTTT	CASSPPLVGRGTGELFF
15	TRBJ1-2	TRBV10-3	NA	NA	TGTGCCATCAGTGAGTCGGCAGGAATATTCTATGGCTACACCTTC	CAISESAGIFYGYTF
15	TRBJ2-7	TRBV27	NA	once	TGTGCCAGCAGTGGGGGCCGGGACTCTCCCTACGAGCAGTACTTC	CASSGGRDSPYEQYF
14	TRBJ2-7	TRBV2	NA	once	TGTGCCAGCAATAAGATGGCAGGCTCCTACGAGCAGTACTTC	CASNKMAGSYEQYF
16	TRBJ1-1	TRBV11-2	TRBD1	NA	TGTGCCAGCAGCTTCCCGACAGGGCCTCCGTACACTGAAGCTTTCTTT	CASSFPTGPPYTEAFF
14	TRBJ2-7	TRBV5-5	TRBD2	NA	TGTGCCAGCCAGGTTAGACTAGCGGGAAGCGAGCAGTACTTC	CASQVRLAGSEQYF
14	TRBJ1-5	TRBV10-2	NA	NA	TGCGCCAGCAGGCAGGGAAGTTTGGGTCAGCCCCAGCATTTT	CASRQGSLGQPQHF
13	TRBJ2-5	TRBV15	NA	NA	TGTGCCACCAGCAGAGATCCACAAGAGACCCAGTACTTC	CATSRDPQETQYF
15	TRBJ1-5	TRBV23-1	NA	NA	TGCGCCAGCAGTCTCAAGGTTTATAGCAATCAGCCCCAGCATTTT	CASSLKVYSNQPQHF
15	TRBJ1-1	TRBV6-5	NA	NA	TGTGCCAGCAGTACTGGGGACAAGATGAACACTGAAGCTTTCTTT	CASSTGDKMNTEAFF
16	TRBJ1-3	TRBV15	NA	NA	TGTGCCACCAGCAGAGATAGAGCGGGGGGTGGAAACACCATATATTTT	CATSRDRAGGGNTIYF
15	TRBJ1-6	TRBV5-6	NA	once	TGTGCCAGCAGCCCACAGGCTATCTATAATTCACCCCTCCACTTT	CASSPQAIYNSPLHF
15	TRBJ1-5	TRBV28	NA	NA	TGTGCCAGCAGTATGACACCACGGGCGGTTCAGCCCCAGCATTTT	CASSMTPRAVQPQHF
13	TRBJ1-2	TRBV2	TRBD1	NA	TGTGCCAGCCAGGGACAGGGACCCTATGGCTACACCTTC	CASQGQGPYGYTF
15	TRBJ1-3	TRBV6-1	NA	NA	TGTGCCAGCAGTGAAGCAGGGGGCTCTGGAAACACCATATATTTT	CASSEAGGSGNTIYF
17	TRBJ1-3	TRBV9	NA	NA	TGTGCCAGCAGCGTAGAGGGTGGGAGAGGGACGTACGACACCATATATTTT	CASSVEGGRGTYDTIYF
15	TRBJ1-6	TRBV18	NA	NA	TGTGCCAGCTCACCTTATTTCCAGGATAATTCACCCCTCCACTTT	CASSPYFQDNSPLHF
15	TRBJ2-3	TRBV18	NA	NA	TGTGCCAGCTCAAATCCGGGGGCAAGCACAGATACGCAGTATTTT	CASSNPGASTDTQYF
12	TRBJ1-1	TRBV6-1	TRBD1	NA	TGTGCCAGCAGCAGGGGGGGCTCTGAAGCTTTCTTT	CASSRGGSEAFF
15	TRBJ2-3	TRBV5-1	TRBD1	NA	TGCGCCAGCAGCTTCGAGGGACAGGGGGCAGATACGCAGTATTTT	CASSFEGQGADTQYF
14	TRBJ1-1	TRBV6-1	NA	NA	TGTGCCAGCACATTACAGGTACAGAACACTGAAGCTTTCTTT	CASTLQVQNTEAFF
16	TRBJ2-3	TRBV7-6	NA	NA	TGTGCCAGCAGCTCAGAGGGGCAGGGGCTAACAGATACGCAGTATTTT	CASSSEGQGLTDTQYF
17	TRBJ2-6	TRBV28	NA	NA	TGTGCCAGCAGTCTGGATCTTGACCCCTCTGGGGCCAACGTCCTGACTTTC	CASSLDLDPSGANVLTF
13	TRBJ2-5	TRBV9	NA	NA	TGTGCCAGCAGCGTACTGTCAGGAGAGACCCAGTACTTC	CASSVLSGETQYF
15	TRBJ1-1	TRBV7-9	NA	NA	TGTGCCAGCAGCTCCAGGGCTCCGAAGGTCACTGAAGCTTTCTTT	CASSSRAPKVTEAFF
14	TRBJ1-1	TRBV6-1	TRBD1	NA	TGTGCCAGCACCCGACAGGGATCGGACACTGAAGCTTTCTTT	CASTRQGSDTEAFF
14	TRBJ1-2	TRBV2	TRBD1	NA	TGTGCCAGCAGGCCCCCAGGGGGACGAGATGGCTACACCTTC	CASRPPGGRDGYTF
18	TRBJ2-7	TRBV4-1	TRBD2	NA	TGCGCCAGCAGCCAACGAGATAGCGGGAGGGCCGGAACCTACGAGCAGTACTTC	CASSQRDSGRAGTYEQYF
16	TRBJ2-5	TRBV5-1	TRBD1	NA	TGCGCCAGCAGCTCAAGTTTGACAGGGGGGCAGAAGACCCAGTACTTC	CASSSSLTGGQKTQYF
16	TRBJ2-4	TRBV18	TRBD1	NA	TGTGCCAGCTCACCTTTCACGACAGGGGCCCAGAACATTCAGTACTTC	CASSPFTTGAQNIQYF
13	TRBJ2-5	TRBV10-3	NA	NA	TGTGCCATCAGTGACCGGGGGGCGGAGACCCAGTACTTC	CAISDRGAETQYF
14	TRBJ1-2	TRBV5-1	NA	NA	TGCGCCAGCAGCTTCGGACAGTCAAACTATGGCTACACCTTC	CASSFGQSNYGYTF
14	TRBJ1-4	TRBV6-1	NA	NA	TGTGCCAGCATACCCGGTGAGGGTAATGAAAAACTGTTTTTT	CASIPGEGNEKLFF
16	TRBJ1-5	TRBV19	NA	NA	TGTGCCAGTAGTATAGAGGCCCATGGAAAGGATCAGCCCCAGCATTTT	CASSIEAHGKDQPQHF
13	TRBJ1-3	TRBV7-7	NA	NA	TGTGCTAGCAGCTTATCTGCTGGAAACACCATATATTTT	CASSLSAGNTIYF
17	TRBJ1-6	TRBV7-9	TRBD1	NA	TGTGCCAGCAGCTCCCCGGACAGGGGTAGTCGACCCTCACCCCTCCACTTT	CASSSPDRGSRPSPLHF
15	TRBJ2-5	TRBV5-4	TRBD1	NA	TGTGCCAGCAGCTTGGGCAGGGGGCGTCAAGAGACCCAGTACTTC	CASSLGRGRQETQYF
14	TRBJ2-1	TRBV7-9	NA	NA	TGTGCCAGCAGCTTAGTAGGGGGGGCGGATGAGCAGTTCTTC	CASSLVGGADEQFF
14	TRBJ2-7	TRBV9	NA	NA	TGTGCCAGCAGCGAACATACCGACAGCTACGAGCAGTACTTC	CASSEHTDSYEQYF
12	TRBJ2-5	TRBV11-3	NA	NA	TGTGCCAGCAGCTTAGACGAAGAGACCCAGTACTTC	CASSLDEETQYF
13	TRBJ2-3	TRBV29-1	NA	NA	TGCAGCATCTCCCAGGATCGCACAGATACGCAGTATTTT	CSISQDRTDTQYF
14	TRBJ2-1	TRBV29-1	TRBD2	NA	TGCAGCGTAGACCAGGGACTAGCGGGAAACGAGCAGTTCTTC	CSVDQGLAGNEQFF
14	TRBJ1-1	TRBV11-2	NA	NA	TGTGCCAGCAGCTGGGGGACGAGTTCCACTGAAGCTTTCTTT	CASSWGTSSTEAFF
14	TRBJ2-7	TRBV5-1	NA	NA	TGCGCCAGCAGCTTGGGAAGTCAGGCCTACGAGCAGTACTTC	CASSLGSQAYEQYF
13	TRBJ2-2	TRBV19	TRBD1	NA	TGTGCCAGCTCTACAGGGGACACCGGGGAGCTGTTTTTT	CASSTGDTGELFF
16	TRBJ1-5	TRBV5-6	NA	NA	TGTGCCAGCAGCTTTAATACGGGGGGTAGCAATCAGCCCCAGCATTTT	CASSFNTGGSNQPQHF
14	TRBJ2-3	TRBV2	TRBD2	NA	TGTGCCAGCAACCTAGCGGACCGCACAGATACGCAGTATTTT	CASNLADRTDTQYF
14	TRBJ1-3	TRBV30	TRBD1	NA	TGTGCCTGGAGTACGGGACAGACGGGCAACACCATATATTTT	CAWSTGQTGNTIYF
11	TRBJ2-7	TRBV5-8	NA	NA	TGTGCCAGCTGGATCTGGGGGGAGCAGTACTTC	CASWIWGEQYF
15	TRBJ2-7	TRBV7-2	NA	NA	TGTGCCAGCAGCTTAAATTTCCGCGGTGGGGGCGAGCAGTACTTC	CASSLNFRGGGEQYF
18	TRBJ2-1	TRBV5-6	NA	NA	TGTGCCAGCAGCTTAAATGCTAGGGGCTATAGCTCCTACAATGAGCAGTTCTTC	CASSLNARGYSSYNEQFF
14	TRBJ1-4	TRBV6-6	NA	NA	TGTGCCAGCAGTTACGGGCAGACTAATGAAAAACTGTTTTTT	CASSYGQTNEKLFF
14	TRBJ1-2	TRBV19	TRBD1	NA	TGTGCCAGTAGCCGGGACAGGGGACACTATGGCTACACCTTC	CASSRDRGHYGYTF
14	TRBJ1-2	TRBV5-1	TRBD1	NA	TGCGCCAGCAGCACCGGACAGGGGGGCTATGGCTACACCTTC	CASSTGQGGYGYTF
14	TRBJ2-1	TRBV2	NA	NA	TGTGCCAGCAGTGAACGTGTCAGCTACAATGAGCAGTTCTTC	CASSERVSYNEQFF